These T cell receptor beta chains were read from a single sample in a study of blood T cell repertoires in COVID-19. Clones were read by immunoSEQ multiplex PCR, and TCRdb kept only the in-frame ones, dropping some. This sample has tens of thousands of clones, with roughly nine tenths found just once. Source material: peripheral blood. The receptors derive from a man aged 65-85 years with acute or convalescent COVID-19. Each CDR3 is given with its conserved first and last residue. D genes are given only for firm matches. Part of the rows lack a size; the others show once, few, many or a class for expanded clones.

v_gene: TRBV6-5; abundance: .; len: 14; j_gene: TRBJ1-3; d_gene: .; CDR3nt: TGTGCCACCACGCGAGGGCCGGGAGTATACACCATATATTTT; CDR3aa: CATTRGPGVYTIYF
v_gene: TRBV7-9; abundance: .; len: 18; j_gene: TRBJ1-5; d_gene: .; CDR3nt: TGTGCCAGCAGCGTCTCTGCGGATCTATCTGATAGCAATCAGCCCCAGCATTTT; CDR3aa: CASSVSADLSDSNQPQHF
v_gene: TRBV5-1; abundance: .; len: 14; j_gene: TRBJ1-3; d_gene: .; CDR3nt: TGCGCCAGCAGCTATACAGGGAGTTCGGACACCATATATTTT; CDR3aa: CASSYTGSSDTIYF
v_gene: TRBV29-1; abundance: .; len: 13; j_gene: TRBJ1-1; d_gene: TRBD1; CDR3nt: TGCAGCGCCCTGGACAGGGGCCGGGGTGAAGCTTTCTTT; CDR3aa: CSALDRGRGEAFF
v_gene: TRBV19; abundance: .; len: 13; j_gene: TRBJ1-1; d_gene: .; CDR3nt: TGTGCCAGTATGGGGCGGGGGTGGACTGAAGCTTTCTTT; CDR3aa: CASMGRGWTEAFF
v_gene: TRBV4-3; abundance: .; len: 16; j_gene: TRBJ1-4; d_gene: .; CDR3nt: TGCGCCAGCAGCCAAGAGGTTGTAAGTCGGGGAGAAAAACTGTTTTTT; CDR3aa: CASSQEVVSRGEKLFF
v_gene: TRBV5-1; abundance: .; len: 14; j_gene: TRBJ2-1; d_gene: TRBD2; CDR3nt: TGCGCCAGCAGCCCGGGGGGATGGGGGGATGAGCAGTTCTTC; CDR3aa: CASSPGGWGDEQFF
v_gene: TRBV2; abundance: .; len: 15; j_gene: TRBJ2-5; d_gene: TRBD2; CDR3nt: TGTGCCAGCAGTAAGCGGGAGGGTTACCAAGAGACCCAGTACTTC; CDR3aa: CASSKREGYQETQYF
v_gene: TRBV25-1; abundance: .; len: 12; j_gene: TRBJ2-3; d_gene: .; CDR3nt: TGTGCCAGCAGGGGGCAGACAGATACGCAGTATTTT; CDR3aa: CASRGQTDTQYF
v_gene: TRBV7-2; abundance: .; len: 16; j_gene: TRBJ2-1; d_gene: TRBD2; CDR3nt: TGTGCCAGCAGCAGAACCAGCGGGAGAATAGTGAATGAGCAGTTCTTC; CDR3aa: CASSRTSGRIVNEQFF
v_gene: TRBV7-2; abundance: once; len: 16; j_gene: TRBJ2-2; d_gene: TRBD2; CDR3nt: TGTGCCAGCAGCTTACGGGCTAGCGGGAGTGCCGGGGAGCTGTTTTTT; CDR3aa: CASSLRASGSAGELFF
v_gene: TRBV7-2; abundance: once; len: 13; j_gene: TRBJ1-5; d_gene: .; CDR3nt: TGTGCCAGCAGCCTCCCAGCGCCTCAGCCCCAGCATTTT; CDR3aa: CASSLPAPQPQHF
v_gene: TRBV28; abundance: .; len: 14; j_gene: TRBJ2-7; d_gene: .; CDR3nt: TGTGCCAGCAGTTTATCACACACAACCTACGAGCAGTACTTC; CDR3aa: CASSLSHTTYEQYF
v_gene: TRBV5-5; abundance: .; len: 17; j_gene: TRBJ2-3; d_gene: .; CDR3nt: TGTGCCAGCAGGCGTTTAGCGGCCCAGGGGGGCACAGATACGCAGTATTTT; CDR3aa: CASRRLAAQGGTDTQYF
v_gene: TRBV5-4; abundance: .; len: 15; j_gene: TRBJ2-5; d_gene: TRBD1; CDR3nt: TGTGCCAGCAGCCAATGGACAGGGTCGGAAGAGACCCAGTACTTC; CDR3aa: CASSQWTGSEETQYF
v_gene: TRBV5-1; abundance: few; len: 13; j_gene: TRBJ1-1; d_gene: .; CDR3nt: TGCGCCAGCAGTTTAAACATGAACACTGAAGCTTTCTTT; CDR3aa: CASSLNMNTEAFF
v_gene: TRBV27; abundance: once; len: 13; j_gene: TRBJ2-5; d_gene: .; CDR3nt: TGTGCCAGCAGATTACAGGGTGGAGAGACCCAGTACTTC; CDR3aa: CASRLQGGETQYF
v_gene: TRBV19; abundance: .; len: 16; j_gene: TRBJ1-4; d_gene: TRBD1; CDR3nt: TGTGCCAGTAGGGGACAGGGGGCCGGAACTAATGAAAAACTGTTTTTT; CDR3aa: CASRGQGAGTNEKLFF
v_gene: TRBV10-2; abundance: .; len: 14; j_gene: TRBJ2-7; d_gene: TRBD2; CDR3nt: TGCGCCAGCAGACGGACTAGCGATGCCTACGAGCAGTACTTC; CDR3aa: CASRRTSDAYEQYF
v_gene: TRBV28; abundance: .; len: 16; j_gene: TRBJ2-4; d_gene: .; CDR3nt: TGTGCCAACCCCTTAAAGGGACACCGAGCCAAAAACATTCAGTACTTC; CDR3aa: CANPLKGHRAKNIQYF
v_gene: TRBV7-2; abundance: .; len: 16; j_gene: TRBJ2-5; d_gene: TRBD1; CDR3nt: TGTGCCAGCAGCCCAGGGGGAAGGGTATTTGGAGAGACCCAGTACTTC; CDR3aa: CASSPGGRVFGETQYF
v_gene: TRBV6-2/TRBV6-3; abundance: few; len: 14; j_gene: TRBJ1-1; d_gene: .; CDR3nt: TGTGCCAGCAGTTACACCAGGGTGAACACTGAAGCTTTCTTT; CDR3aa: CASSYTRVNTEAFF
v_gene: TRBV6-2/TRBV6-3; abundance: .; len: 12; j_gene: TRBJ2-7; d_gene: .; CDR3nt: TGTGCCAGCAGCCCCCGCAGGGTAGGGCAGTACTTC; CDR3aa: CASSPRRVGQYF
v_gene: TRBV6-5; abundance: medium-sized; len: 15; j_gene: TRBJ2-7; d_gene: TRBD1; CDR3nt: TGTGCCAGCAGTTACTCGACAGGGGGGATCTACGAGCAGTACTTC; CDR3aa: CASSYSTGGIYEQYF
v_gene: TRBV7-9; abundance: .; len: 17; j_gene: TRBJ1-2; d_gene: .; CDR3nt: TGTGCCAGCAGCTCCCGACAGGACCTGGGAACTAACTATGGCTACACCTTC; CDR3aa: CASSSRQDLGTNYGYTF
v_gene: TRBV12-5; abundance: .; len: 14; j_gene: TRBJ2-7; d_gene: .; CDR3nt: TGTGCTAGTGGGCCCTTTGACAGTAGCTACGAGCAGTACTTC; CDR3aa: CASGPFDSSYEQYF
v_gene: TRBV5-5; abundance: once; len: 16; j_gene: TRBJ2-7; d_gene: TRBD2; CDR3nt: TGTGCCAGCAGCTTGACTAGCGGGACGCTCTCCTACGAGCAGTACTTC; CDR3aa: CASSLTSGTLSYEQYF
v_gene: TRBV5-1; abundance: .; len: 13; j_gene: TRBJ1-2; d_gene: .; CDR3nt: TGCGCCAGCAGCTTGGGCCCCGCGAGGGGCTACACCTTC; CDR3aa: CASSLGPARGYTF